This T cell receptor beta chain was identified in a study of neoadjuvant anti-PD-1 for oral cavity cancer. Across the whole study: Around day 43, patients without progression received a fourth nivolumab dose before surgery.

Time point described: after neoadjuvant nivolumab, at surgical resection. These oral cavity squamous cell carcinomas were HPV-negative and locally advanced. Analysis of PBMCs was direct, with no culture step. The method was immunoSEQ multiplex PCR; TCRdb's version includes in-frame clones alone and lacks a portion of them. The table records 55,000 to 75,000 clones, approximately 87% of them present only once. V trimming: 3 bases; J trimming: 8 bases; junction bases outside the gene matches: 5. CDR3 length: 13 amino acids. Germline CDR1 reads MGHRA; CDR2 reads YSYEKL. This sequence originates from a person between 40 and 79 years old with oral cavity squamous cell carcinoma. Sequenced here: PBMCs, sampled after nivolumab (anti-PD-1) treatment. The chain is built from TRBV4-1 and TRBJ1-2, with TRBD1 identical over 8 bases. Written as DNA, the CDR3 is TGCGCCAGCAGCCACCCGGGACAGGACGGCTACACCTTC. Protein product: CASSHPGQDGYTF.